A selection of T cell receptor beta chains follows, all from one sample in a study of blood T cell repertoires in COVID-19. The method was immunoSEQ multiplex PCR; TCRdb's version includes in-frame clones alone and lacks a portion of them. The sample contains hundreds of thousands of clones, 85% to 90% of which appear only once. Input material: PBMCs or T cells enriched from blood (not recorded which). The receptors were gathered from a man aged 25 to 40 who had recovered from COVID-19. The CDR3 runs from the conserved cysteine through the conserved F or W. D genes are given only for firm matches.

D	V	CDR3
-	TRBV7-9	CASSLGLDIGEQYF
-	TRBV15	CATSRELIRNQPQHF
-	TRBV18	CASSEGVPPNQPQHF
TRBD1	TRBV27	CASSPNYRDRAGYTF
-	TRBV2	CASKAFRDTEAFF
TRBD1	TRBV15	CATSRGRTGTAEAFF
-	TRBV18	CASSLGRGEGYTF
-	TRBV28	CASSRRARRDGYTF
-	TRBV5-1	CASSSIQGAPDTQYF
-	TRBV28	CASSTPTGGYQSLTEGNEKLFF
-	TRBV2	CASSEWGRTEAFF
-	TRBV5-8	CASSFRQSPYNEQFF
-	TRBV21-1	CASPTGGEIIAKNIQYF
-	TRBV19	CASSLLAGTGELFF
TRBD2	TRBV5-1	CASSLAPSGSQETQYF
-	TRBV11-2	CASSDRARRQSNYGYTF
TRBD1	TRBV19	CASSIEGGNDSPLHF